This is a list of T cell receptor beta chains from one sample in a study of blood T cell repertoires in COVID-19. Assay: immunoSEQ multiplex PCR; the TCRdb copy retains only in-frame clones and omits some. The table records roughly 140,000 clones, 84% of them present only once. The sequenced sample consisted of PBMCs or T cells enriched from blood (not recorded which). The receptors stem from a woman between 18 and 29 years old who had been exposed to COVID-19. Each CDR3 is given with its conserved first and last residue. Fields, in order: V gene, J gene, D gene, CDR3 DNA, CDR3 protein. A D gene is named only where the DNA matches it firmly.

V: TRBV14
J: TRBJ1-5
D: -
DNA: TGTGCCAGCAGCCAAGCAAGTGTCGGGCAGCCCCAGCATTTT
CDR3: CASSQASVGQPQHF

V: TRBV7-9
J: TRBJ2-1
D: TRBD1
DNA: TGTGCCAGCAGTTGGGACAGCTACAATGAGCAGTTCTTC
CDR3: CASSWDSYNEQFF

V: TRBV7-9
J: TRBJ1-1
D: -
DNA: TGTGCCAGCAGACCACCCGCCGACAGTGACACTGAAGCTTTCTTT
CDR3: CASRPPADSDTEAFF

V: TRBV5-1
J: TRBJ2-5
D: TRBD2
DNA: TGCGCCAGCAGCCTGGGACTAGCGGGAGGGTCAGAGACCCAGTACTTC
CDR3: CASSLGLAGGSETQYF

V: TRBV6-6
J: TRBJ2-1
D: TRBD1
DNA: TGTGCCAGCAGAGAGCTGGACAGGGGAGCGTTCTTC
CDR3: CASRELDRGAFF

V: TRBV11-2
J: TRBJ1-2
D: -
DNA: TGTGCCAGCAGCTTTGGCGGCCCTAGAGGCTACACCTTC
CDR3: CASSFGGPRGYTF

V: TRBV28
J: TRBJ1-2
D: -
DNA: TGTGCCAGCAGTTTAAACAGGGAAGGGCTCGGGGGCTACACCTTC
CDR3: CASSLNREGLGGYTF

V: TRBV28
J: TRBJ2-3
D: TRBD1
DNA: TGTGCCAGCAGTTTGGACAGGGTCGGGAATACGCAGTATTTT
CDR3: CASSLDRVGNTQYF

V: TRBV5-4
J: TRBJ1-5
D: -
DNA: TGTGCCAGCAGCATGGGACAAGACCAGCCCCAGCATTTT
CDR3: CASSMGQDQPQHF

V: TRBV5-4
J: TRBJ2-5
D: TRBD2
DNA: TGTGCCAGCAGCTTGACGGGAGGCGGGCAGACCCAGTACTTC
CDR3: CASSLTGGGQTQYF

V: TRBV19
J: TRBJ1-1
D: -
DNA: TGTGCCAGTAGGGATGGGGGCGGAAACACTGAAGCTTTCTTT
CDR3: CASRDGGGNTEAFF

V: TRBV27
J: TRBJ2-5
D: -
DNA: TGTGCCAGCAGTTTATCGGACAGAAGGCAAGAGACCCAGTACTTC
CDR3: CASSLSDRRQETQYF

V: TRBV25-1
J: TRBJ1-3
D: -
DNA: TGTGCCTCTCGACAGGCCTCTGGAAACACCATATATTTT
CDR3: CASRQASGNTIYF